The clone carrying this T cell receptor (beta chain) was counted many times. What it recognizes is unknown. Amplified regions were TCR beta CDR3 sequences from RNA transcripts. Using the HTBI primer set, a first-round RT-PCR was run on the TCR CDR3. TCRdb redid the calling of the multiplex PCR reads with MiXCR, one entry per CDR3 protein. The table shows hundreds of thousands of distinct CDR3 sequences, with around 20% occurring only once. Germline assignment: CDR1 LGHDT and CDR2 YNNKEL (reference sequence). V lost 1 base, J lost 4 bases, and 2 bases stayed unmatched. The CDR3 covers 14 residues. For Graves' hyperthyroidism to be stable, ophthalmopathy could not progress within 18 months. This specimen comes from a study of T cells in Graves' hyperthyroidism and ophthalmopathy. Broader study findings: In blood, most of the thyroid clonotypes expanded above 0.001 were also present.

Input material: blood. The clonotype was recovered from a man aged 35 to 55 with Graves' hyperthyroidism. This chain links TRBV3-1 with TRBJ1-1; 8 nucleotides align to TRBD1. DNA for the CDR3: TGTGCCAGCAGCCAAGGGGACAGGCTCACTGAAGCTTTCTTT. This sequence encodes CASSQGDRLTEAFF.